These 2 T cell receptor beta chains share one sample of origin, sequenced in a study of breast tumors, draining lymph nodes, adjacent tissues. Each CDR3 protein is one row after TCRdb ran MiXCR on the multiplex PCR reads. The table shows 130,000 or so distinct CDR3 sequences, with 20% to 25% occurring only once. Breast cancer patients provided tissue from their axillary draining lymph nodes. Specimen: axillary lymph node tissue. Source of these receptors: a female donor with breast cancer. Some clones in this sample may be carry-over from other donors' samples.

There are many counts of this clonotype. The chain links TRBV20-1 to TRBJ2-7; a weak D match, TRBD2 (6 bases). The CDR3 is 14 residues long. CDR1 is DFQATT and CDR2 is SNEGSKA in the germline V gene (reference sequence). Trimming took off 2 bases at V and 6 bases at J, with 17 bases between the two ends. For the CDR3, the DNA is TGCAGTGCTAGAAGTCCTTTGGCCGGGGGCGAGCAGTACTTC. It yields the protein CSARSPLAGGEQYF.

V gene TRBV27 combines with J gene TRBJ1-5, with 7 nucleotides matching TRBD1. The trim removed 5 bases at V and 6 bases at J, leaving 7 bases unmatched. CDR1 is MNHEY and CDR2 is SMNVEV in the germline V gene (reference sequence). This CDR3 has 14 amino acids. The DNA of the CDR3 is TGTGCCAGCAGTATACAGGGGTTCAGTCAGCCCCAGCATTTT. Residues: CASSIQGFSQPQHF.